This is a list of T cell receptor beta chains from one sample in a study of identical twins. Via MiXCR, TCRdb re-called the 5' RACE reads, giving one row per CDR3 protein. The sample has approximately 690,000 distinct CDR3 sequences, around 6.1% seen once. The sample consisted of naive T cells sorted from blood. These receptors originate from a man aged 18 to 29 in good health. The CDR3 runs from the conserved cysteine through the conserved F or W. The D gene is left open where the match is weak. Clone size is not always given. Where it is, it says once, few, many or a class for expanded clones.

v_gene: TRBV11-2
j_gene: TRBJ1-1
abundance: few
d_gene: TRBD1
CDR3aa: CASSFGTAQEGTTEAFF
CDR3nt: TGTGCCAGCAGCTTCGGGACAGCCCAGGAGGGGACAACTGAAGCTTTCTTT

v_gene: TRBV7-9
j_gene: TRBJ2-7
abundance: many
d_gene: NA
CDR3aa: CASSSTGVAYEQYF
CDR3nt: TGTGCCAGCAGCTCCACAGGAGTTGCCTACGAGCAGTACTTC

v_gene: TRBV11-2
j_gene: TRBJ2-5
abundance: few
d_gene: NA
CDR3aa: CASSLVVWRGGPETQYF
CDR3nt: TGTGCCAGCAGCTTAGTTGTTTGGAGAGGGGGGCCGGAGACCCAGTACTTC

v_gene: TRBV15
j_gene: TRBJ1-4
abundance: many
d_gene: TRBD1
CDR3aa: CATSSGQSREKLFF
CDR3nt: TGTGCCACCAGCTCGGGACAGTCCCGGGAAAAACTGTTTTTT

v_gene: TRBV3-1
j_gene: TRBJ1-3
abundance: few
d_gene: TRBD1
CDR3aa: CASSFRTGKSSGNTIYF
CDR3nt: TGTGCCAGCAGCTTTCGGACAGGGAAAAGCTCTGGAAACACCATATATTTT

v_gene: TRBV7-2
j_gene: TRBJ2-1
abundance: many
d_gene: NA
CDR3aa: CASSLEAGYNEQFF
CDR3nt: TGTGCCAGCAGCTTAGAGGCCGGATACAATGAGCAGTTCTTC

v_gene: TRBV5-5
j_gene: TRBJ2-5
abundance: NA
d_gene: NA
CDR3aa: CASSLFDAGETQYF
CDR3nt: TGTGCCAGCAGCTTGTTCGACGCGGGGGAGACCCAGTACTTC

v_gene: TRBV20-1
j_gene: TRBJ2-1
abundance: NA
d_gene: TRBD2
CDR3aa: CSASAIRGDEQFF
CDR3nt: TGCAGTGCTTCAGCCATTCGGGGGGACGAGCAGTTCTTC

v_gene: TRBV29-1
j_gene: TRBJ2-4
abundance: NA
d_gene: TRBD1
CDR3aa: CSGRTGVNIQYF
CDR3nt: TGCAGCGGCAGGACAGGGGTCAACATTCAGTACTTC

v_gene: TRBV5-1
j_gene: TRBJ1-3
abundance: many
d_gene: NA
CDR3aa: CASGEWGASGNTIYF
CDR3nt: TGCGCCAGCGGTGAATGGGGGGCAAGTGGAAACACCATATATTTT

v_gene: TRBV6-5
j_gene: TRBJ1-2
abundance: many
d_gene: NA
CDR3aa: CASSTLGIGDVRYGYTF
CDR3nt: TGTGCCAGCAGTACTCTGGGAATCGGGGACGTACGTTATGGCTACACCTTC

v_gene: TRBV7-9
j_gene: TRBJ2-7
abundance: few
d_gene: NA
CDR3aa: CASSIQERDNEQYF
CDR3nt: TGTGCCAGCAGCATACAGGAAAGGGACAACGAGCAGTACTTC

v_gene: TRBV27
j_gene: TRBJ1-2
abundance: NA
d_gene: NA
CDR3aa: CASSSEGGSDGYTF
CDR3nt: TGTGCCAGCAGTTCCGAGGGTGGTTCGGATGGCTACACCTTC

v_gene: TRBV29-1
j_gene: TRBJ2-1
abundance: many
d_gene: NA
CDR3aa: CSVTGSTYNEQFF
CDR3nt: TGCAGCGTGACGGGAAGTACCTACAATGAGCAGTTCTTC

v_gene: TRBV28
j_gene: TRBJ2-7
abundance: NA
d_gene: TRBD2
CDR3aa: CASSSPTSGRSYEQYF
CDR3nt: TGTGCCAGCAGTTCACCCACTAGCGGGAGGTCCTACGAGCAGTACTTC

v_gene: TRBV29-1
j_gene: TRBJ1-5
abundance: many
d_gene: TRBD1
CDR3aa: CSVRTGGLSNQPQHF
CDR3nt: TGCAGCGTACGGACAGGGGGCTTGAGCAATCAGCCCCAGCATTTT